These 5 T cell receptor beta chains originate from one sample sequenced in a study of blood T cell repertoires in COVID-19 (dated by TCRdb to about 2020). Libraries were constructed by the immunoSEQ multiplex PCR assay. Entries here come from immuneACCESS through TCRdb and include only in-frame sequences with V and J called. Some clones fail to appear in such tables; in the studies checked, an unresolved V gene covers under half of the shortfall, and the cause of the remainder is unknown. The sample table holds some 100,000 clones, of which about 90% were seen once. The ten largest clones take up 7.5% to 9.5% of the sample. The sequencing input was peripheral blood. The source is a woman aged 70-85 years with acute or convalescent COVID-19.

This clone appeared a single time. This chain uses TRBV27 with TRBJ1-2; 8 bases align to TRBD1. V was clipped by 5 bases and J by 2 bases; unmatched bases: 4. Germline assignment: CDR1 MNHEY and CDR2 SMNVEV (reference sequence). The length of the CDR3 is 14 residues. The CDR3 protein is CASSKRTGNYGYTF. The CDR3 nucleotides read TGTGCCAGCAGTAAACGGACAGGGAACTATGGCTACACCTTC.

There are a few counts of this clone. J is TRBJ1-1 and V is TRBV6-5, with a tentative D call TRBD1 (5 bases). This CDR3 spans 13 amino acids. Trimming left V 6 bases short and J 3 bases short, with 11 bases between. CDR1 is MNHEY and CDR2 is SVGAGI in the germline V gene. The CDR3 sequence is CASSPGRYTEAFF. The CDR3 region has the DNA TGTGCCAGCAGCCCAGGGCGGTACACTGAAGCTTTCTTT.

V gene TRBV12-3 or TRBV12-4 combines with J gene TRBJ1-2; a weak D match, TRBD1 (5 bases). The CDR3 runs to 12 residues. V shed 4 bases and J shed 4 bases, with 7 bases lying between them. In DNA, the CDR3 is TGTGCCAGCAGTTGGACAAGCTATGGCTACACCTTC. This codes for CASSWTSYGYTF.

The V and J genes are TRBV3-1 (or the pseudogene TRBV3-2) and TRBJ1-2; 7 nucleotides line up with TRBD1. After removal of 4 bases from V and 4 bases from J, the junction contained 6 bases not matched to a gene. The CDR3 spans 14 residues. Germline assignment: CDR1 LGHDT and CDR2 YNNKEL (reference sequence). The CDR3 nucleotides read TGTGCCAGCAGCCCGACAGGGAATCCCTATGGCTACACCTTC. This translates into CASSPTGNPYGYTF.

In DNA form, the CDR3 reads TGTGCCAGTAGTATAATTAGCGGGAGTTCCACAGATACGCAGTATTTT. Its translation: CASSIISGSSTDTQYF. The rearrangement uses TRBV19 and TRBJ2-3; 9 bases match TRBD2. Germline assignment: CDR1 LNHDA and CDR2 SQIVND (reference sequence). The junction had 5 bases not matched to a gene; V was cut back by 2 bases and J by 2 bases. The CDR3 extends over 16 amino acids.